The rows below give T cell receptor beta chains drawn from one sample of a study of blood T cell repertoires in COVID-19. Sequencing used immunoSEQ multiplex PCR; TCRdb keeps in-frame clones, though not all of them. Of about 160,000 clones in the sample, roughly 93% were seen once. The sequenced sample was peripheral blood. These receptors were taken from a woman in her forties or fifties with acute or convalescent COVID-19. The CDR3 runs from the conserved cysteine through the conserved F or W. The D gene is left open where the match is weak. Size tells how often a clone was seen (once, few, many) or the class of an expanded clone, and some rows leave it out.

clone size: NA
D gene: TRBD1
V gene: TRBV28
J gene: TRBJ1-6
CDR3 protein: CANRDSNNSPLHF
CDR3 DNA: TGTGCCAACCGGGACAGTAATAATTCACCCCTCCACTTT

clone size: NA
D gene: NA
V gene: TRBV14
J gene: TRBJ2-1
CDR3 protein: CASSQGGRNEQFF
CDR3 DNA: TGTGCCAGCAGCCAAGGCGGTAGGAACGAGCAGTTCTTC

clone size: NA
D gene: NA
V gene: TRBV2
J gene: TRBJ1-4
CDR3 protein: CASSGAGFATNEKLFF
CDR3 DNA: TGTGCCAGCAGTGGCGCAGGGTTTGCAACTAATGAAAAACTGTTTTTT

clone size: NA
D gene: TRBD1
V gene: TRBV5-4
J gene: TRBJ2-7
CDR3 protein: CASSPATDRGNSYEQYF
CDR3 DNA: TGTGCCAGCAGCCCAGCCACCGACAGGGGCAACTCCTACGAGCAGTACTTC

clone size: NA
D gene: TRBD2
V gene: TRBV7-7
J gene: TRBJ2-1
CDR3 protein: CASSPGTSGNNEQFF
CDR3 DNA: TGTGCCAGCAGCCCCGGGACTAGCGGGAACAATGAGCAGTTCTTC

clone size: NA
D gene: NA
V gene: TRBV6-5
J gene: TRBJ2-1
CDR3 protein: CASSYNPGTSHEQFF
CDR3 DNA: TGTGCCAGCAGTTATAACCCCGGGACATCCCATGAGCAGTTCTTC

clone size: NA
D gene: NA
V gene: TRBV24-1
J gene: TRBJ2-5
CDR3 protein: CATSDSLGHRGETQYF
CDR3 DNA: TGTGCCACCAGTGATTCCCTCGGCCATAGGGGAGAGACCCAGTACTTC

clone size: NA
D gene: TRBD1
V gene: TRBV18
J gene: TRBJ1-1
CDR3 protein: CASSTTGGEGEAFF
CDR3 DNA: TGTGCCAGCTCGACAACAGGGGGTGAGGGTGAAGCTTTCTTT

clone size: NA
D gene: TRBD2
V gene: TRBV11-1
J gene: TRBJ2-3
CDR3 protein: CASSYAGGSTDTQYF
CDR3 DNA: TGTGCCAGCAGCTACGCGGGGGGGAGCACAGATACGCAGTATTTT

clone size: NA
D gene: NA
V gene: TRBV5-1
J gene: TRBJ2-7
CDR3 protein: CASSLLGDTAYEQYF
CDR3 DNA: TGCGCCAGCAGCTTACTTGGTGACACTGCCTACGAGCAGTACTTC

clone size: NA
D gene: TRBD1
V gene: TRBV25-1
J gene: TRBJ1-1
CDR3 protein: CASSSVGDRGDGEAFF
CDR3 DNA: TGTGCCAGCAGCTCGGTAGGGGACAGGGGAGACGGTGAAGCTTTCTTT

clone size: NA
D gene: TRBD1
V gene: TRBV5-4
J gene: TRBJ1-2
CDR3 protein: CASSGGQGGGYGYTF
CDR3 DNA: TGTGCCAGCAGCGGGGGACAGGGAGGGGGCTATGGCTACACCTTC

clone size: NA
D gene: TRBD1
V gene: TRBV7-8
J gene: TRBJ1-1
CDR3 protein: CASSLSGAGGLNTEAFF
CDR3 DNA: TGTGCCAGCAGCTTATCAGGGGCAGGGGGCTTGAACACTGAAGCTTTCTTT

clone size: NA
D gene: TRBD2
V gene: TRBV6-6
J gene: TRBJ2-7
CDR3 protein: CASSYGGLPKSYEQYF
CDR3 DNA: TGTGCCAGCAGTTACGGGGGACTACCGAAGTCCTACGAGCAGTACTTC

clone size: once
D gene: NA
V gene: TRBV10-3
J gene: TRBJ1-1
CDR3 protein: CATALGREPNTEAFF
CDR3 DNA: TGTGCCACCGCCCTAGGGAGGGAGCCGAACACTGAAGCTTTCTTT

clone size: NA
D gene: NA
V gene: TRBV5-4
J gene: TRBJ1-2
CDR3 protein: CASSLDSDGYTF
CDR3 DNA: TGTGCCAGCAGCTTGGACTCTGATGGCTACACCTTC